Below, 27 T cell receptor beta chains from the same sample are listed, as sequenced in a study of blood T cells in healthy people across ages. For the second PCR, which ran for 7 to 11 cycles, a sample-barcoded 5' primer and a J-beta primer mix were used. Each CDR3 protein gets one entry after TCRdb re-called the 5' RACE reads with MiXCR. Among a few hundred thousand distinct CDR3 sequences, roughly half were seen once, and the ten largest hold around 53%. The specimen was blood. These receptors originate from a man aged 60 to 75 in good health.

A note on this clonotype: An end of the junction differs from the germline gene, which may be a read error. The chain carries TRBV20-1 and TRBJ2-3; a possible D gene is TRBD2 (5 bases). The CDR3 is 13 amino acids. Germline lookup yields CDR1 DFQATT and CDR2 SNEGSKA (reference sequence). CDR3 nucleotide sequence: TGCTGTGCTAGAGGCGGAGGTGTGGATACGCAGTATTTT. This codes for CCARGGGVDTQYF.

This chain links TRBV6-6 with TRBJ2-5; possible D gene TRBD1, 6 bases. V shed 6 bases and J shed 0 bases, with 14 bases lying between them. Per the germline V gene, CDR1 is MNHNY and CDR2 is SVGAGI (reference sequence). The CDR3 is made up of 15 amino acids. CDR3 in amino acids: CASSHRERDQETQYF. The CDR3 nucleotides read TGTGCCAGCAGCCACAGGGAAAGGGACCAAGAGACCCAGTACTTC.

This rearrangement joins TRBV27 to TRBJ2-7; 10 nucleotides agree with TRBD2. Unmatched junction bases numbered 4, after V lost 2 bases and J lost 3 bases. From germline, CDR1 is MNHEY and CDR2 SMNVEV (reference sequence). The CDR3 loop spans 15 amino acids. The CDR3 DNA reads as TGTGCCAGCAGTTTAACGGCTAGCGGGAGCTACGAGCAGTACTTC. This encodes CASSLTASGSYEQYF.

There are a few counts of this clonotype. J is TRBJ2-7 and V is TRBV7-2; no clear D gene. The CDR3 contains 14 residues. Germline CDR1 SGHTA, CDR2 FQGNSA. V was pared by 4 bases and J by 2 bases, with 12 bases between. DNA of the CDR3: TGTGCCAGCAGCTCCCGGAAAGACGCCTACGAGCAGTACTTC. Translated: CASSSRKDAYEQYF.

The gene calls are TRBV20-1 and TRBJ2-7, with 7 bases aligning to TRBD2. Germline CDR1 is DFQATT and CDR2 is SNEGSKA (reference sequence). The CDR3 totals 15 residues. Unmatched junction bases numbered 9, after V lost 1 base and J lost 3 bases. The CDR3 DNA reads TGCAGTGCTAGAGGGACTAGGCAGATCCTCTACGAGCAGTACTTC. Its protein product is CSARGTRQILYEQYF.

CDR3 loop: CASSLDRSEQFF. In DNA form, the CDR3 reads TGTGCCAGCAGTTTGGACAGGAGTGAGCAGTTCTTC. The J gene is TRBJ2-1, the V gene TRBV12-3 or TRBV12-4, with 7 positions matching TRBD1. The CDR3 is 12 amino acids. With 3 bases clipped from V and 9 bases from J, the junction kept 2 bases outside the gene matches.

Ten or more counts support this clonotype. The chain is built from TRBV11-2 and TRBJ2-7; TRBD1 matches at 10 bases. The J segment lost 2 bases and the V segment lost 4 bases, leaving 2 bases of the junction unmatched. This CDR3 spans 14 amino acids. From germline, CDR1 is SGHAT and CDR2 FQNNGV. The CDR3 reads CASSSDRGAYEQYF. The CDR3 region has the DNA TGTGCCAGCAGCTCGGACAGGGGGGCCTACGAGCAGTACTTC.

This clonotype has just a few counts. The V call is TRBV7-2, the J call TRBJ1-4, with 7 bases aligning to TRBD1. Germline CDR1 and CDR2: SGHTA and FQGNSA. The J segment lost 5 bases and the V segment lost 5 bases, leaving 8 bases of the junction unmatched. This CDR3 spans 15 amino acids. The CDR3 sequence: CASSDKTGRNEKLFF. DNA of the CDR3: TGTGCCAGCAGCGATAAGACAGGGCGAAATGAAAAACTGTTTTTT.

V usage is TRBV6-1 and J usage is TRBJ2-5; 7 nucleotides line up with TRBD1. Trimming took 10 bases from V and 11 from J; bases not matched to a gene: 16. Per the germline V gene, CDR1 is MNHNS and CDR2 is SASEGT. The CDR3 consists of 13 residues. In DNA, the CDR3 is TGTGCCACCGAGGGACAGACCAGGGGAGAGCAGTACTTC. It yields the protein CATEGQTRGEQYF.

V is TRBV4-3 and J is TRBJ1-6; 9 bases agree with TRBD1. This CDR3 has 16 residues. Germline CDR1 reads LGHNA; CDR2 reads YSLEER. After removal of 0 bases from V and 11 bases from J, the junction contained 8 bases not matched to a gene. CDR3 nucleotide sequence: TGCGCCAGCAGCCAAGATCCGGGACAGGGCGGAGCACCCCTCCACTTT. It translates to CASSQDPGQGGAPLHF.

V is TRBV9 and J is TRBJ2-5; 7 bases align to TRBD2. Per germline, CDR1 SGDLS and CDR2 YYNGEE. The CDR3 runs 12 residues. V lost 6 bases and J lost 11; bases outside the gene matches: 10. The CDR3, as DNA: TGTGCCAGCACCAACGGGGGGAGTGAGCAGTACTTC. It translates to CASTNGGSEQYF.

The chain combines TRBV7-9 with TRBJ2-4; D ambiguous. V was cut by 1 base and J by 0 bases, with 10 bases left in between. Germline V lookup: CDR1 SEHNR, CDR2 FQNEAQ (reference sequence). There are 16 residues in the CDR3. CDR3 loop: CASSLGVDLAKNIQYF. The CDR3 DNA sequence: TGTGCCAGCAGCTTAGGGGTTGATCTAGCCAAAAACATTCAGTACTTC.

This clonotype was observed a few times. The V call is TRBV6-4, the J call TRBJ2-1; 10 bases map to TRBD2. CDR1 and CDR2 (germline): MRHNA, SNTAGT. J gave up 10 bases and V 7 bases, and 13 bases lay outside the gene matches. This CDR3 comprises 15 residues. CDR3 protein: CASKRSSGGFGEQFF. CDR3 in DNA: TGTGCCAGCAAGCGAAGTAGCGGGGGGTTCGGGGAGCAGTTCTTC.

This clonotype was seen at least ten times. The chain recombines TRBV4-3 with TRBJ1-2; TRBD1 agrees at 7 bases. The CDR3 covers 20 residues. From germline, CDR1 is LGHNA and CDR2 YSLEER. Germline trimming cut 0 bases from V and 2 bases from J; bases unmatched to any gene: 18. The CDR3 sequence: CASSQDVETGFGLANYGYTF. The CDR3 bases are TGCGCCAGCAGCCAAGATGTGGAGACAGGGTTTGGTCTTGCCAACTATGGCTACACCTTC.

This rearrangement joins TRBV20-1 to TRBJ1-4; weak D call: TRBD1 (5 bases). The CDR3 covers 16 residues. With 7 bases removed from V and 0 bases from J, the gap between germline ends came to 18 bases. The germline V gene encodes CDR1 DFQATT and CDR2 SNEGSKA (reference sequence). The CDR3 DNA reads as TGCAGTGGGCTTCCGGGGGGGAGAGCAACTAATGAAAAACTGTTTTTT. Protein product: CSGLPGGRATNEKLFF.

The V and J genes are TRBV29-1 and TRBJ2-1, with 10 bases that match TRBD1. The CDR3 spans 13 residues. Trimming removed 8 bases from V and 6 bases from J; junction bases left unmatched: 7. Germline assignment: CDR1 SQVTM and CDR2 ANQGSEA. The CDR3 DNA reads as TGCAGCAGGACAGGGGGGACCTGCAATGAGCAGTTCTTC. Protein: CSRTGGTCNEQFF.

With regard to this clonotype: A much larger clone is a single base away; this may be a read error. The rearrangement joins TRBV6-2 or TRBV6-3 to TRBJ2-5, with D perhaps being TRBD1 or TRBD2 (5 bases each). Germline CDR1 MNHEY, CDR2 SVGEGT. Deletions cut 6 bases from V and 11 bases from J, with 22 bases between. The CDR3 loop spans 14 amino acids. For the CDR3, the DNA is TGTGCCAGCAGCCGCACCGAAGGCCTCAGGGAGCAGTACTTC. It specifies CASSRTEGLREQYF.

The chain couples TRBV29-1 to TRBJ2-7; maybe TRBD1 (5 bases). Germline loops: CDR1 SQVTM, CDR2 ANQGSEA. The V and J ends lost 6 bases and 9 bases respectively, with 21 bases between them. The CDR3 is made up of 13 amino acids. CDR3 sequence (DNA): TGCAGCGTCAGGACACCCGCCCTCGTCGGGCAGTACTTC. Its translation is CSVRTPALVGQYF.

In its sample, this clonotype was seen a few times. The chain has TRBV29-1 and TRBJ2-1; D assignment may be TRBD1 or TRBD2 (5 bases each). The V gene's germline CDR1 is SQVTM and CDR2 ANQGSEA. The CDR3 consists of 12 residues. V was clipped by 7 bases and J by 5 bases, with 12 bases between them. The CDR3 loop is CSAGTGNNEQFF. Written as DNA, the CDR3 is TGCAGCGCCGGGACGGGGAACAATGAGCAGTTCTTC.

This clonotype has a handful of counts. The chain employs TRBV9 and TRBJ2-7, with 10 bases aligning to TRBD2. This CDR3 is 17 amino acids long. Germline assignment: CDR1 SGDLS and CDR2 YYNGEE. Losses at the gene ends were 0 bases for V and 7 bases for J; bases not matched to a gene: 13. CDR3 amino acids: CASSVDLGGLAKDEQYF. The CDR3 nucleotides read TGTGCCAGCAGCGTAGATCTTGGGGGACTAGCGAAGGATGAGCAGTACTTC.

The chain links TRBV5-1 to TRBJ2-1; tentative D call: TRBD1 (5 bases). V lost 2 bases and J lost 7, with 7 bases in between. The CDR3 consists of 12 residues. Germline CDR1 reads SGHRS; CDR2 reads YFSETQ. The CDR3 protein is CASSFKGNEQFF. DNA for the CDR3: TGCGCCAGCAGCTTTAAGGGGAATGAGCAGTTCTTC.

This chain links TRBV12-3 or TRBV12-4 with TRBJ1-6; D is perhaps TRBD1 (6 bases). The CDR3 has 15 amino acids. V was trimmed by 4 bases and J by 2 bases, leaving 9 bases between them. CDR3 region: CASSSRGPYNSPLHF. The CDR3 DNA follows: TGTGCCAGCAGTTCCAGGGGCCCCTATAATTCACCCCTCCACTTT.

This clonotype showed up just a few times. The chain uses TRBV28 and TRBJ2-7; TRBD1 agrees at 9 bases. The CDR3 extends over 15 amino acids. Germline CDR1 is MDHEN and CDR2 is SYDVKM. Trimming took 6 bases from V and 1 from J; bases not matched to a gene: 7. The CDR3 DNA follows: TGTGCCAGCAGCCCAACAGGGGGCAAGTCCTACGAGCAGTACTTC. Protein: CASSPTGGKSYEQYF.

This clonotype was detected once. The chain uses TRBV6-2 or TRBV6-3 and TRBJ2-5; tentative D call: TRBD2 (5 bases). The better agreement between TRBJ2-7 and the DNA end casts doubt on the J call. This CDR3 is built from 12 residues. Germline V gene data show CDR1 as MNHEY and CDR2 as SVGEGT. CDR3 nucleotides: TGTGCCAGCAGTTTAATAGCGAACGAGCAGTACTTC. Protein product: CASSLIANEQYF.

The chain combines TRBV28 with TRBJ2-7, with D possibly TRBD2 on 5 matching bases. Trimming shortened V by 6 bases and J by 0 bases, and 9 bases separated the two germline ends. The CDR3 consists of 13 residues. The V gene's germline CDR1 is MDHEN and CDR2 SYDVKM. The CDR3, as DNA: TGTGCCAGCAGATCCGGGGTCTCCTACGAGCAGTACTTC. It is translated as CASRSGVSYEQYF. The whole variable domain, filled in from reference TRBV28 and TRBJ2-7, reads DVKVTQSSRYLVKRTGEKVFLECVQDMDHENMFWYRQDPGLGLRLIYFSYDVKMKEKGDIPEGYSVSREKKERFSLILESASTNQTSMYLCASRSGVSYEQYFGPGTRLTVT.

The CDR3: CASSIGPQGGKTQYF. DNA of the CDR3: TGTGCCAGCAGTATCGGGCCACAGGGTGGAAAGACCCAGTACTTC. The chain links TRBV13 to TRBJ2-7, with D perhaps TRBD1 (6 bases). The last part of the DNA fits TRBJ2-5 better; the J call may be wrong. There are 15 residues in the CDR3. The V gene's germline CDR1 is PRHDT and CDR2 FYEKMQ (reference sequence).

The V call is TRBV15, the J call TRBJ2-1; D ambiguous. V was trimmed by 0 bases and J by 5 bases, leaving 14 bases between them. Germline CDR1 and CDR2: LNHNV and YYDKDF (reference sequence). The CDR3 totals 16 residues. The DNA for the CDR3 is TGTGCCACCAGCAGAGATCTCTTTTGGAACGACAATGAGCAGTTCTTC. Amino acid sequence: CATSRDLFWNDNEQFF.